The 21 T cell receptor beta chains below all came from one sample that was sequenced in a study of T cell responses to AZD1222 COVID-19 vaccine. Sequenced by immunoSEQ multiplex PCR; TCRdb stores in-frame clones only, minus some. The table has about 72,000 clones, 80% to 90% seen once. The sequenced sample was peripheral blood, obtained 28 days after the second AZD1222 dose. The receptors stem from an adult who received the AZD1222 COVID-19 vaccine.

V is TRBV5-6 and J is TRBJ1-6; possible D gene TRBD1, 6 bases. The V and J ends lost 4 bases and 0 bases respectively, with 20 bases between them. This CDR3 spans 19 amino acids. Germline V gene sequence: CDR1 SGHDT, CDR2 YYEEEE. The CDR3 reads CASSLRWTEISSYNSPLHF. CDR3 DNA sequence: TGTGCCAGCAGCCTCCGATGGACAGAGATCAGCTCCTATAATTCACCCCTCCACTTT.

The CDR3, as DNA: TGTGCCAGCAGCCCAGTCCCACGGTATTTTGATAAGCAGTTCTTC. This codes for CASSPVPRYFDKQFF. V usage is TRBV11-3 and J usage is TRBJ2-1; D remains unclear. The CDR3 loop spans 15 amino acids. Trimming took off 5 bases at V and 11 bases at J, with 22 bases between the two ends. The V gene's germline CDR1 is SGHNT and CDR2 YENEEA. The full variable domain, completed using reference TRBV11-3 and TRBJ2-1, is EAGVVQSPRYKIIEKKQPVAFWCNPISGHNTLYWYLQNLGQGPELLIRYENEEAVDDSQLPKDRFSAERLKGVDSTLKIQPAELGDSAVYLCASSPVPRYFDKQFFGPGTRLTVL.

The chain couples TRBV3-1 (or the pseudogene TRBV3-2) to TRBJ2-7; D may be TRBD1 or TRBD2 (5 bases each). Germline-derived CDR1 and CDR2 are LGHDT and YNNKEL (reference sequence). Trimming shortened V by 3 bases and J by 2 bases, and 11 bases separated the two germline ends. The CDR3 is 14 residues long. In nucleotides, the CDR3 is TGTGCCAGCAGCCACTCCCCGGGGCCCTACGAGCAGTACTTC. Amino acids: CASSHSPGPYEQYF.

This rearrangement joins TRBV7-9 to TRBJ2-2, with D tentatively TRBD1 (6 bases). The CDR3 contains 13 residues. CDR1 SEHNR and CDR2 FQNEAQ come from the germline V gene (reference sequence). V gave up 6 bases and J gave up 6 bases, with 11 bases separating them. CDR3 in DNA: TGTGCCAGCAGATCACAGGGAGCCGGGGAGCTGTTTTTT. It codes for CASRSQGAGELFF.

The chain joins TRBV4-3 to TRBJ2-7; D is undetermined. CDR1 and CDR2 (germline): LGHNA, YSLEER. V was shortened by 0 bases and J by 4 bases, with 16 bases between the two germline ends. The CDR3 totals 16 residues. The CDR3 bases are TGCGCCAGCAGCCAAGAGCCGAGGATGGAAGCGTACGAGCAGTACTTC. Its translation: CASSQEPRMEAYEQYF.

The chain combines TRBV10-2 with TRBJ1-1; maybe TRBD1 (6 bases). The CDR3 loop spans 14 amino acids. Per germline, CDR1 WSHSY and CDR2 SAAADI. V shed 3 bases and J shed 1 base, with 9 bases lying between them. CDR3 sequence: CASSDRTENTEAFF. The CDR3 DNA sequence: TGCGCCAGCAGTGACAGGACAGAGAACACTGAAGCTTTCTTT.

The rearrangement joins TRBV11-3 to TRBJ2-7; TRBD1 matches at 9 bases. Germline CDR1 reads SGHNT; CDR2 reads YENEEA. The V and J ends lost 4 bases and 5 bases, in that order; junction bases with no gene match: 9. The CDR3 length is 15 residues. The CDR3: CASSSAQGAFDEQYF. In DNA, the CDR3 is TGTGCCAGCAGCTCTGCACAGGGGGCGTTCGACGAGCAGTACTTC.

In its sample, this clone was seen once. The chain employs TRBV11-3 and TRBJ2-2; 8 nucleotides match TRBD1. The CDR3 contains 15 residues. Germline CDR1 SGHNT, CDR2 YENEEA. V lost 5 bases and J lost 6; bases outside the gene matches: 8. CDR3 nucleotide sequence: TGTGCCAGCAGCCAGAAGACAGGGGCCGCCGGGGAGCTGTTTTTT. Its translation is CASSQKTGAAGELFF. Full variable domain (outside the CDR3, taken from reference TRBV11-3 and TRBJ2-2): EAGVVQSPRYKIIEKKQPVAFWCNPISGHNTLYWYLQNLGQGPELLIRYENEEAVDDSQLPKDRFSAERLKGVDSTLKIQPAELGDSAVYLCASSQKTGAAGELFFGEGSRLTVL.

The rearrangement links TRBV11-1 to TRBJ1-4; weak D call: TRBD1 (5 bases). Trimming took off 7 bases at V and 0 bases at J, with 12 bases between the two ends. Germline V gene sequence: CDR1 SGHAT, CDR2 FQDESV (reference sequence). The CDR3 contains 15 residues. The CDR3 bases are TGTGCCAGCACCAACATGGGGGCAACTAATGAAAAACTGTTTTTT. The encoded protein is CASTNMGATNEKLFF. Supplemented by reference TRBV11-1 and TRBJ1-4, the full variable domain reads EAEVAQSPRYKITEKSQAVAFWCDPISGHATLYWYRQILGQGPELLVQFQDESVVDDSQLPKDRFSAERLKGVDSTLKIQPAELGDSAMYLCASTNMGATNEKLFFGSGTQLSVL.

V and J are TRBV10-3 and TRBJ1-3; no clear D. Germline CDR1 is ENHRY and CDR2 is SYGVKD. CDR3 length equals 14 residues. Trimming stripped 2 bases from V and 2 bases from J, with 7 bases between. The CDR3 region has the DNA TGTGCCATCAGTGAGCCCGCAGCTGGAAACACCATATATTTT. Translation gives CAISEPAAGNTIYF.

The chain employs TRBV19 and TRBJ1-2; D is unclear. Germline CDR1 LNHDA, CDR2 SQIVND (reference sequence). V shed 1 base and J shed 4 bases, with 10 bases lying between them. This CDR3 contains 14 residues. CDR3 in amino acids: CASSIASRIYGYTF. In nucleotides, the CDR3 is TGTGCCAGTAGTATAGCGTCCAGGATCTATGGCTACACCTTC.

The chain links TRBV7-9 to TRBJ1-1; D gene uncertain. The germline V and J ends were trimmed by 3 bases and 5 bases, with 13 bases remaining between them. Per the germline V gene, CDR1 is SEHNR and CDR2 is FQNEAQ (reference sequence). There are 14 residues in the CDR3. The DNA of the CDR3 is TGTGCCAGCAGCTTTATCACCGTCGCTACTGAAGCTTTCTTT. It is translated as CASSFITVATEAFF.

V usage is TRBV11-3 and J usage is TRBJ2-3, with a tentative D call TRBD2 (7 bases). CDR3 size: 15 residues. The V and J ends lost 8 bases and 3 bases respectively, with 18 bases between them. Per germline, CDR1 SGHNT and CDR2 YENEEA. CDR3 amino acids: CASGGRGLVTDTQYF. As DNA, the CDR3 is TGTGCCAGCGGGGGGCGGGGGCTTGTAACAGATACGCAGTATTTT.

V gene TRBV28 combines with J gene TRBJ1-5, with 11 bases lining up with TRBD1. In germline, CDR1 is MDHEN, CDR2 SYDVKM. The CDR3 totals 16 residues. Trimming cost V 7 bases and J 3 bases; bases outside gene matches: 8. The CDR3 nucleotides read TGTGCCAGCAACCGTGGGGACAGGGGGATCAATCAGCCCCAGCATTTT. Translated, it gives CASNRGDRGINQPQHF.

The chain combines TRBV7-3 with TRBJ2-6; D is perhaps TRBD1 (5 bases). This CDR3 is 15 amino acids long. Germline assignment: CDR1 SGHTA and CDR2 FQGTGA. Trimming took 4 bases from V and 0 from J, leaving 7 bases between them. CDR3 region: CASSSDTSGANVLTF. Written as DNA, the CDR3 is TGTGCCAGCAGCTCGGACACCTCTGGGGCCAACGTCCTGACTTTC.

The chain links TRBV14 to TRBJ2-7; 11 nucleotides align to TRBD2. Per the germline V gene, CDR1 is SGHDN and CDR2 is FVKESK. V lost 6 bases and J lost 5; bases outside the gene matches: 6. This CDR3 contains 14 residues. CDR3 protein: CASRLAGESHEQYF. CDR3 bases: TGTGCCAGCAGACTAGCGGGAGAATCCCACGAGCAGTACTTC.

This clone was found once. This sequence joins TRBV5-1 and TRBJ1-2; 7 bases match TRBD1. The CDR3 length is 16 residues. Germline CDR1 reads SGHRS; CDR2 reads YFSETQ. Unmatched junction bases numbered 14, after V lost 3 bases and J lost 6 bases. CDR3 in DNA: TGCGCCAGCAGCTCAAACACACAGGGACAGCGCAATGGCTACACCTTC. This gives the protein CASSSNTQGQRNGYTF.

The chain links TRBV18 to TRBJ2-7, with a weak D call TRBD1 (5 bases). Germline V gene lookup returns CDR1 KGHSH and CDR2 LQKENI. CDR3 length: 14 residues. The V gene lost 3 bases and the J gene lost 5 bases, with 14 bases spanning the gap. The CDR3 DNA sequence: TGTGCCAGCTCACCGGGTCTACCACAGGACGAGCAGTACTTC. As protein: CASSPGLPQDEQYF.

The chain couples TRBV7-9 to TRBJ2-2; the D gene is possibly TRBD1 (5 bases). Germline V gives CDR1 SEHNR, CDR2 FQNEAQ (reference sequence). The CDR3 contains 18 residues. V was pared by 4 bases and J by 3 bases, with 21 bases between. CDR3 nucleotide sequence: TGTGCCAGCAGCTCCACGTTCATAGGGGTAAGTTACACCGGGGAGCTGTTTTTT. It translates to CASSSTFIGVSYTGELFF.

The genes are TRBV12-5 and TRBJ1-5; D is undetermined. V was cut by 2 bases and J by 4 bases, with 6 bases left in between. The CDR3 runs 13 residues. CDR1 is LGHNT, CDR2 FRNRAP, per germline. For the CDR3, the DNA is TGTGCTAGTGGTTTGAGAGGGAATCAGCCCCAGCATTTT. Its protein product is CASGLRGNQPQHF. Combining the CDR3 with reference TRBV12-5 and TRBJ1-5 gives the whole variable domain DARVTQTPRHKVTEMGQEVTMRCQPILGHNTVFWYRQTMMQGLELLAYFRNRAPLDDSGMPKDRFSAEMPDATLATLKIQPSEPRDSAVYFCASGLRGNQPQHFGDGTRLSIL.

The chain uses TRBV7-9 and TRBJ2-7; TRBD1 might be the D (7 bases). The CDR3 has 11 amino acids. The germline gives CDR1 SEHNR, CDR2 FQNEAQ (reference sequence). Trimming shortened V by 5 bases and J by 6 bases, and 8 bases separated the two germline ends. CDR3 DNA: TGTGCCAGCAGCCAGGGGGGCGAGCAGTACTTC. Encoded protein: CASSQGGEQYF.